One and the same sample provided the 22 T cell receptor beta chains below, sequenced in a study of T cells in tumors after PD-1 blockade. Profiling relied on immunoSEQ multiplex PCR, and the TCRdb table lists in-frame clones only, not all of them. The table includes 23,000 or so clones, around four fifths detected once. Here the sequenced sample was PBMCs, taken after anti-PD-1 treatment. These receptors were obtained from a human donor with basal cell carcinoma.

This clone was seen just once. This chain uses TRBV4-1 with TRBJ2-5, with a possible D match to TRBD2 (6 bases). The ends were cut back, 3 bases at V and 5 bases at J, with 16 bases in the middle. CDR1 and CDR2 from the germline V gene are MGHRA and YSYEKL. The CDR3 extends over 15 amino acids. DNA of the CDR3: TGCGCCAGCAGCCACGGGACTGGGGATGTGGAGACCCAGTACTTC. Translated: CASSHGTGDVETQYF.

This chain uses TRBV6-6 with TRBJ2-7, with 9 bases lining up with TRBD1. The CDR3 is made up of 15 amino acids. Trimming cost V 2 bases and J 5 bases; bases outside gene matches: 7. The germline gives CDR1 MNHNY, CDR2 SVGAGI (reference sequence). The CDR3 DNA follows: TGTGCCAGCAGTTACGCGGGACAGGGAACACACGAGCAGTACTTC. It yields the protein CASSYAGQGTHEQYF.

The J gene is TRBJ1-4, the V gene TRBV3-1 (or the pseudogene TRBV3-2); D gene uncertain. There are 16 residues in the CDR3. Germline V gives CDR1 LGHDT, CDR2 YNNKEL (reference sequence). Trimming took 2 bases from V and 5 from J, leaving 15 bases between them. CDR3 bases: TGTGCCAGCAGCCAAACCATGAAGCGCAGAAATGAAAAACTGTTTTTT. Protein product: CASSQTMKRRNEKLFF.

J is TRBJ1-2 and V is TRBV12-3 or TRBV12-4; D gene ambiguous. The CDR3 spans 13 residues. V lost 3 bases and J lost 2, with 7 bases in between. CDR3 loop: CASSFQRNYGYTF. Here the CDR3 DNA reads TGTGCCAGCAGTTTCCAACGGAACTATGGCTACACCTTC.

This chain joins TRBV5-4 and TRBJ2-1, with 10 positions matching TRBD2. This CDR3 has 15 residues. The V gene end was trimmed by 2 bases and the J gene end by 8 bases; junction bases not matched to a gene: 7. CDR1 is SGHNT, CDR2 YYREEE, per germline (reference sequence). CDR3 DNA: TGTGCCAGCAGCTTTAAAGCGGGGGGGATCGATGAGCAGTTCTTC. Translation: CASSFKAGGIDEQFF.

The V call is TRBV3-1 (or the pseudogene TRBV3-2), the J call TRBJ2-6; 7 bases are shared with TRBD1. CDR1 is LGHDT and CDR2 is YNNKEL in the germline V gene (reference sequence). This CDR3 comprises 16 residues. The trim removed 3 bases at V and 4 bases at J, leaving 6 bases unmatched. In DNA form, the CDR3 reads TGTGCCAGCAGCCAGCCACAGGGGTCGGGGGCCAACGTCCTGACTTTC. This sequence encodes CASSQPQGSGANVLTF.

This clone was picked up one time. V usage is TRBV3-1 (or the pseudogene TRBV3-2) and J usage is TRBJ1-2, with D possibly being TRBD1 (6 bases). CDR1 is LGHDT and CDR2 is YNNKEL in the germline V gene (reference sequence). This CDR3 contains 15 residues. The V end was cut by 0 bases, the J end by 7 bases, with 15 bases between. Here the CDR3 reads CASSQEGWGARGYTF. CDR3 sequence (DNA): TGTGCCAGCAGCCAAGAGGGTTGGGGGGCTCGTGGCTACACCTTC.

V is TRBV6-5 and J is TRBJ2-7; D uncertain. This CDR3 is 15 amino acids long. Germline lookup yields CDR1 MNHEY and CDR2 SVGAGI. The V end was cut by 0 bases, the J end by 2 bases, with 11 bases between. CDR3 nucleotides: TGTGCCAGCAGTTACTCTTACGGAGAGACCTACGAGCAGTACTTC. Amino acid sequence: CASSYSYGETYEQYF.

In this sample, this clone turned up a few times. V usage is TRBV5-6 and J usage is TRBJ1-1, with D unclear. The germline gives CDR1 SGHDT, CDR2 YYEEEE. V lost 1 base to trimming and J lost 2 bases, with 9 bases between them. The CDR3 spans 14 residues. The chain's CDR3 is CASSLQAVNTEAFF. CDR3 nucleotide sequence: TGTGCCAGCAGCTTGCAGGCGGTAAACACTGAAGCTTTCTTT.

The chain carries TRBV5-6 and TRBJ2-5, with D perhaps matching TRBD1 (7 bases). There are 15 residues in the CDR3. Trimming pared 4 bases from V and 4 bases from J, leaving 17 bases between. Germline V lookup: CDR1 SGHDT, CDR2 YYEEEE. This CDR3 is CASSPYAGGRETQYF. The CDR3 nucleotides read TGTGCCAGCAGCCCCTATGCAGGGGGGCGAGAGACCCAGTACTTC.

This clone has a handful of counts. The CDR3 here is CASSLPGGGYTF. DNA of the CDR3: TGTGCCAGCAGCTTACCAGGAGGTGGCTACACCTTC. V and J are TRBV7-8 and TRBJ1-2; D gene unclear. Germline V gene lookup returns CDR1 SGHVS and CDR2 FQNEAQ. CDR3 length equals 12 residues. Trimming took off 2 bases at V and 7 bases at J, with 8 bases between the two ends.

The chain recombines TRBV3-1 (or the pseudogene TRBV3-2) with TRBJ2-7, with unresolved D. The CDR3 runs 14 residues. CDR1 is LGHDT and CDR2 is YNNKEL in the germline V gene (reference sequence). V was cut by 6 bases and J by 0 bases, with 12 bases left in between. CDR3 in amino acids: CASRSQLSSYEQYF. DNA for the CDR3: TGTGCCAGCAGGAGCCAACTAAGCTCCTACGAGCAGTACTTC.

The rearrangement links TRBV7-2 to TRBJ1-2; no clear D gene. V lost 2 bases and J 3 bases, leaving 4 bases between the germline ends. This CDR3 spans 12 amino acids. The germline CDR1 and CDR2 sequences are SGHTA and FQGNSA. The CDR3 is CASSLSYYGYTF. Written as DNA, the CDR3 is TGTGCCAGCAGCTTAAGCTACTATGGCTACACCTTC.

This sequence joins TRBV7-6 and TRBJ2-1, with 9 bases fitting TRBD1. Germline CDR1 and CDR2: SGHVS and FNYEAQ. This CDR3 is 12 amino acids long. The ends lost 6 bases at V and 8 bases at J; junction bases unmatched: 2. The DNA for the CDR3 is TGTGCCAGCAGGGGACAGGGCTATGAGCAGTTCTTC. This sequence encodes CASRGQGYEQFF.

The chain couples TRBV27 to TRBJ1-5; D is possibly TRBD1 (5 bases). Between the trimmed V and J ends, which lost 1 base and 7 bases, there was a span of 17 bases. The CDR3 is 16 amino acids. CDR1 is MNHEY, CDR2 SMNVEV, per germline (reference sequence). The DNA for the CDR3 is TGTGCCAGCAGTTTATGGGGCACCCGGACGGAGCAGCCCCAGCATTTT. It codes for CASSLWGTRTEQPQHF.

This clone came up a few times. The gene calls are TRBV6-6 and TRBJ1-2, with 7 bases matching TRBD1. Per germline, CDR1 MNHNY and CDR2 SVGAGI (reference sequence). V lost 4 bases, J lost 4 bases, and 9 bases stayed unmatched. The CDR3 runs 15 residues. CDR3 region: CASSSPDRASYGYTF. The CDR3 nucleotides read TGTGCCAGCAGTTCACCCGACAGGGCTTCCTATGGCTACACCTTC.

This clone appeared a few times. The chain is built from TRBV27 and TRBJ1-5, with unresolved D. CDR1 is MNHEY and CDR2 is SMNVEV in the germline V gene (reference sequence). Trimming cost V 3 bases and J 2 bases, with 5 bases left between them. This CDR3 has 13 residues. The CDR3 spells CASSLRGNQPQHF. In nucleotides, the CDR3 is TGTGCCAGCAGTTTGCGGGGCAATCAGCCCCAGCATTTT.

This clone was found a few times. The V call is TRBV13, the J call TRBJ2-2; 14 bases map to TRBD2. After removal of 5 bases from V and 2 bases from J, the junction contained 4 bases not matched to a gene. CDR1 is PRHDT, CDR2 FYEKMQ, per germline (reference sequence). The CDR3 is made up of 17 amino acids. CDR3 residues: CASSIGLAGGNTGELFF. CDR3 coding DNA: TGTGCCAGCAGCATCGGACTAGCGGGGGGCAACACCGGGGAGCTGTTTTTT.

The J gene is TRBJ1-4, the V gene TRBV3-1 (or the pseudogene TRBV3-2); D may be TRBD1 (5 bases). With 1 base removed from V and 10 bases from J, the gap between germline ends came to 19 bases. Germline values: CDR1 LGHDT, CDR2 YNNKEL (reference sequence). This CDR3 is 16 amino acids long. Here the CDR3 reads CASSQGVSDSSGKLFF. The CDR3 DNA sequence: TGTGCCAGCAGCCAAGGGGTTTCCGACAGTAGTGGAAAACTGTTTTTT.

This clone occurred once. The chain links TRBV5-1 to TRBJ1-4; D might be TRBD1 (5 bases). This CDR3 has 14 residues. Germline V gives CDR1 SGHRS, CDR2 YFSETQ. V was pared by 8 bases and J by 2 bases, with 13 bases between. CDR3: CASREWGTNEKLFF. The CDR3 DNA is TGCGCCAGTCGTGAATGGGGCACTAATGAAAAACTGTTTTTT.

The chain combines TRBV9 with TRBJ1-4; D is unclear. Trimming left V 0 bases short and J 7 bases short, with 10 bases between. The CDR3 has 14 amino acids. In germline, CDR1 is SGDLS, CDR2 YYNGEE. CDR3 bases: TGTGCCAGCAGCGTAGGCCCCGGCGGTGAAAAACTGTTTTTT. Amino acids: CASSVGPGGEKLFF. The full variable domain, rest sourced from reference TRBV9 and TRBJ1-4, is DSGVTQTPKHLITATGQRVTLRCSPRSGDLSVYWYQQSLDQGLQFLIQYYNGEERAKGNILERFSAQQFPDLHSELNLSSLELGDSALYFCASSVGPGGEKLFFGSGTQLSVL.

The rearrangement uses TRBV18 and TRBJ1-1; D call uncertain. V lost 1 base and J 4 bases, leaving 19 bases between the germline ends. Germline CDR1 is KGHSH and CDR2 is LQKENI. The CDR3 sequence is 17 residues long. In DNA, the CDR3 is TGTGCCAGCTCACCACTAGGTAGGGCATCTGTGGTCACTGAAGCTTTCTTT. Translating gives CASSPLGRASVVTEAFF.